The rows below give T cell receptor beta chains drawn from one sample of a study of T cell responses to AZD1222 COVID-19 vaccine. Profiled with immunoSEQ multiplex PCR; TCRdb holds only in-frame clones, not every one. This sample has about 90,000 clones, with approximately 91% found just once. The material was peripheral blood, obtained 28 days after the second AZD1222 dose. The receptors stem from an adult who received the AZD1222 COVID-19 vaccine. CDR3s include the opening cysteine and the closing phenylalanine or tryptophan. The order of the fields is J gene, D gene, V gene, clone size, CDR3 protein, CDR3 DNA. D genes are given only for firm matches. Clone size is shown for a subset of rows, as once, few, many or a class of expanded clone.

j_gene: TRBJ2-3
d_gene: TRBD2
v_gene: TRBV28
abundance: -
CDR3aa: CASSLSGGSTDTQYF
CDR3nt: TGTGCCAGCAGCCTTAGCGGGGGAAGCACAGATACGCAGTATTTT

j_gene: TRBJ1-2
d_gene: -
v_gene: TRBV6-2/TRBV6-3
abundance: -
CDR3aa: CASSYAGRQDNYGYTF
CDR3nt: TGTGCCAGCAGTTACGCCGGCAGGCAAGATAACTATGGCTACACCTTC

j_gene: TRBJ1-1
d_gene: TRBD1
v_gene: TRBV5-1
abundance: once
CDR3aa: CASSLGDRNTEAFF
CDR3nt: TGCGCCAGCAGCTTGGGGGACAGGAACACTGAAGCTTTCTTT

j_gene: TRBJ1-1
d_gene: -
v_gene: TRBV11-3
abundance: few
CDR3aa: CASSLGTLRVPEAFF
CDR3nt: TGTGCCAGCAGCTTAGGCACCCTGAGGGTGCCTGAAGCTTTCTTT

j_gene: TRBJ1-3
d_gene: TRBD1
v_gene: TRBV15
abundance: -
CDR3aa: CATSSLSGTGGRGGNTIYF
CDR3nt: TGTGCCACCAGCAGTCTATCCGGGACAGGGGGCCGAGGTGGAAACACCATATATTTT

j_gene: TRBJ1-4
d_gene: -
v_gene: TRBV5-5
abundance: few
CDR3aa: CASSLRSRDEKLFF
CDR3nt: TGTGCCAGCAGCCTAAGATCTAGGGATGAAAAACTGTTTTTT

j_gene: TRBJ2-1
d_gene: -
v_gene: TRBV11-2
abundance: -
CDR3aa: CASSLGGYNEQFF
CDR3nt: TGTGCCAGCAGCTTAGGTGGCTACAATGAGCAGTTCTTC

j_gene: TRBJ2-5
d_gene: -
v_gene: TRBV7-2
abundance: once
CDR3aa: CASSKGGSQETQYF
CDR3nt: TGTGCCAGCAGCAAGGGGGGCTCCCAAGAGACCCAGTACTTC

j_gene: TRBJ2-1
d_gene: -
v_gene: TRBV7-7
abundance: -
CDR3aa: CASSSGAGTSLVKFF
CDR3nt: TGTGCCAGCAGCTCTGGGGCGGGGACAAGTTTGGTGAAGTTCTTC

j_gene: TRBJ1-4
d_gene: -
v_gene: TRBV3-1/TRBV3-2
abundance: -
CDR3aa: CASSLTPGAFVEKLFF
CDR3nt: TGTGCCAGCAGCCTAACCCCGGGGGCATTTGTCGAAAAACTGTTTTTT

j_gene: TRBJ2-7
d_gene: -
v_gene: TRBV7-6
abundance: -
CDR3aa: CASSLGGASSYEQYF
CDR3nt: TGTGCCAGCAGCTTAGGCGGGGCTAGCTCCTACGAGCAGTACTTC

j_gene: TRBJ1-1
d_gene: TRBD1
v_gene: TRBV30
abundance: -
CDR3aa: CAWSPQGANEAFF
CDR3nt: TGTGCCTGGAGTCCGCAGGGGGCTAATGAGGCTTTCTTT

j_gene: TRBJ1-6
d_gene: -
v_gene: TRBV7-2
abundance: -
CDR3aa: CASSLSSYNSPLHF
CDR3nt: TGTGCCAGCAGCCTGAGCTCCTATAATTCACCCCTCCACTTT

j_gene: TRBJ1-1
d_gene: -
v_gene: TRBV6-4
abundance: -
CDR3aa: CASSDGAGTNTEAFF
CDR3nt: TGTGCCAGCAGTGACGGGGCAGGGACGAACACTGAAGCTTTCTTT

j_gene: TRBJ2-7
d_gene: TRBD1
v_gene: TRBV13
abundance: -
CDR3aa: CASSLFGTGSYEQYF
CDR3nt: TGTGCCAGCAGCTTATTCGGGACAGGGTCATACGAGCAGTACTTC

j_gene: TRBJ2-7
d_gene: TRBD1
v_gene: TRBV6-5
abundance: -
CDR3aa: CASSYSGQGNEQYF
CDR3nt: TGTGCCAGCAGTTACTCGGGACAGGGTAACGAGCAGTACTTC

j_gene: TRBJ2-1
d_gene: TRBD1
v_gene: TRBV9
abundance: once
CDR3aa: CASSVGGQAVDEQFF
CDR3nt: TGTGCCAGCAGCGTAGGCGGACAGGCGGTCGATGAGCAGTTCTTC

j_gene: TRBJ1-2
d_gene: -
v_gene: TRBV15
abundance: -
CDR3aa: CATSRRVSVEPRGYTF
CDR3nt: TGTGCCACCAGCAGGAGAGTTTCGGTCGAGCCCCGCGGCTACACCTTC

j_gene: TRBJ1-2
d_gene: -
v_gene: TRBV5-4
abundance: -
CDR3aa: CASSLTQLPYGYTF
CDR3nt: TGTGCCAGCAGCCTGACACAGCTCCCCTATGGCTACACCTTC

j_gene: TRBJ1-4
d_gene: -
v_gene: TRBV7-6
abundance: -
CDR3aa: CASSQQSVNEKLFF
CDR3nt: TGTGCCAGCAGCCAACAGAGTGTTAATGAAAAACTGTTTTTT

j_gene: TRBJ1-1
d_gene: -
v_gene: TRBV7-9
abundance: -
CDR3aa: CASSAHRVPGTEAFF
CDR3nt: TGTGCCAGCAGCGCGCACAGGGTGCCTGGGACTGAAGCTTTCTTT

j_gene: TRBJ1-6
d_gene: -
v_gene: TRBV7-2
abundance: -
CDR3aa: CASSSQDQRHNSPLHF
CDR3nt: TGTGCCAGCAGCTCCCAAGACCAGCGGCATAATTCACCCCTCCACTTT

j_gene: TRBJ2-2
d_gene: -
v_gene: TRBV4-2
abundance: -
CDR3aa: CASSQEWATGELFF
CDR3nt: TGTGCCAGCAGCCAAGAATGGGCCACCGGGGAGCTGTTTTTT

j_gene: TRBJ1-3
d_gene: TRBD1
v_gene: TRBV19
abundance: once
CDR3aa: CASSIGQAGSGNTIYF
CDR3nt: TGTGCCAGTAGTATCGGACAGGCTGGCTCTGGAAACACCATATATTTT

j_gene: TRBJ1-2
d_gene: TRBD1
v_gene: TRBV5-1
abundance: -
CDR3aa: CASSAGTGSYGYTF
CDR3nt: TGCGCCAGCTCCGCCGGGACAGGGAGCTATGGCTACACCTTC

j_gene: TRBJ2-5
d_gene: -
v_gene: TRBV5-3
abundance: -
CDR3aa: CARSPLLRETQYF
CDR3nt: TGTGCCAGAAGCCCGCTATTGAGGGAGACCCAGTACTTC

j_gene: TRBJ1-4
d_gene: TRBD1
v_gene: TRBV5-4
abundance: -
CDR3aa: CASSSQGAPTNEKLFF
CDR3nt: TGTGCCAGCAGCTCCCAGGGGGCGCCGACTAATGAAAAACTGTTTTTT

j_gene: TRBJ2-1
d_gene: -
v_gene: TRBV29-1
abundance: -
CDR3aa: CSVEDNEQFF
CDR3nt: TGCAGCGTTGAAGACAATGAGCAGTTCTTC